One sample yielded the 22 T cell receptor beta chains listed below, sequenced in a study of control samples from healthy donors and cancer patients. Sequencing used immunoSEQ multiplex PCR; TCRdb keeps in-frame clones, though not all of them. The profile shows approximately 82,000 clones, 94% of them singletons. The sample comprised blood. All receptors derive from a woman aged 18-30 years in good health.

This clone was observed a single time. This sequence joins TRBV19 and TRBJ1-5, with D possibly matching TRBD1 (5 bases). Germline CDR1 is LNHDA and CDR2 is SQIVND (reference sequence). The CDR3 has 15 residues. The ends were cut back, 7 bases at V and 0 bases at J, with 13 bases in the middle. CDR3 protein: CASNRGGTSNQPQHF. The CDR3 DNA is TGTGCCAGTAACCGGGGAGGGACTAGCAATCAGCCCCAGCATTTT. The variable domain in full, completed from reference TRBV19 and TRBJ1-5, reads DGGITQSPKYLFRKEGQNVTLSCEQNLNHDAMYWYRQDPGQGLRLIYYSQIVNDFQKGDIAEGYSVSREKKESFPLTVTSAQKNPTAFYLCASNRGGTSNQPQHFGDGTRLSIL.

The chain combines TRBV10-3 with TRBJ1-1, with 7 bases lining up with TRBD1. CDR3 length equals 15 residues. Germline CDR1 reads ENHRY; CDR2 reads SYGVKD. J was trimmed by 3 bases and V by 0 bases; bases with no gene match: 4. CDR3 coding DNA: TGTGCCATCAGTGAGTCGCCAGGGGGGGACACTGAAGCTTTCTTT. It specifies CAISESPGGDTEAFF.

This rearrangement joins TRBV4-1 to TRBJ1-2, with no clear D. V was pared by 2 bases and J by 7 bases, with 5 bases between. This CDR3 is 11 amino acids long. Looked up from germline, CDR1 is MGHRA and CDR2 is YSYEKL. CDR3 DNA sequence: TGCGCCAGCAGCCAACTGGGTGGCTACACCTTC. As protein: CASSQLGGYTF.

The chain carries TRBV5-5 and TRBJ2-5; D assignment may be TRBD1 or TRBD2 (7 bases each). Trimming removed 2 bases at V and 5 bases at J, with 13 bases between. Germline V gene data show CDR1 as SGHKS and CDR2 as YYEKEE (reference sequence). The CDR3 is 14 residues long. The CDR3 protein is CASSFPGGGETQYF. As DNA, the CDR3 is TGTGCCAGCAGCTTTCCAGGGGGAGGGGAGACCCAGTACTTC.

The genes are TRBV7-9 and TRBJ1-3; no clear D gene. Germline lookup yields CDR1 SEHNR and CDR2 FQNEAQ (reference sequence). The CDR3 is 14 residues long. V lost 5 bases and J 0 bases, leaving 8 bases between the germline ends. In DNA, the CDR3 is TGTGCCAGCAGCCAAGGTCTCTCTGGAAACACCATATATTTT. Translated: CASSQGLSGNTIYF.

The chain couples TRBV19 to TRBJ2-2, with D perhaps TRBD2 (5 bases). The CDR3 is 15 residues long. The V end lost 6 bases, the J end lost 0 bases, and 11 bases lay between the germline ends. CDR1 and CDR2 from the germline V gene are LNHDA and SQIVND (reference sequence). The CDR3, as DNA: TGTGCCAGTAGCGAGGGAGAAGCGAACACCGGGGAGCTGTTTTTT. It encodes CASSEGEANTGELFF.

The J gene is TRBJ2-1, the V gene TRBV27; 8 bases map to TRBD1. Per the germline V gene, CDR1 is MNHEY and CDR2 is SMNVEV (reference sequence). The CDR3 sequence is 15 residues long. With V trimmed by 4 bases and J by 6 bases, 8 bases remained unmatched. The chain's CDR3 is CASSYQGARGNEQFF. The CDR3 nucleotides are TGTGCCAGCAGTTACCAGGGGGCGCGGGGCAATGAGCAGTTCTTC.

The rearrangement links TRBV27 to TRBJ2-7; D gene uncertain. Germline CDR1 MNHEY, CDR2 SMNVEV (reference sequence). The CDR3 loop spans 18 amino acids. Trimming took off 5 bases at V and 2 bases at J, with 25 bases between the two ends. The CDR3 DNA reads as TGTGCCAGCAGTCCTCCCGCTTTGTCACACGACTCGCCCTACGAGCAGTACTTC. Translating it yields CASSPPALSHDSPYEQYF.

The V call is TRBV28, the J call TRBJ2-2; perhaps TRBD1 as D (5 bases). The CDR3 sequence is 15 residues long. CDR1 MDHEN and CDR2 SYDVKM come from the germline V gene. V lost 7 bases to trimming and J lost 2 bases, with 14 bases between them. The CDR3 loop reads CASIRTPPNTGELFF. The DNA for the CDR3 is TGTGCCAGCATTCGGACACCGCCCAACACCGGGGAGCTGTTTTTT.

This clone was seen just once. The CDR3 sequence: CATSVGLAETQYF. In DNA form, the CDR3 reads TGTGCCACCAGTGTGGGGCTAGCCGAGACCCAGTACTTC. The rearrangement uses TRBV24-1 and TRBJ2-5; the D call may be TRBD1 or TRBD2 (5 bases each). Germline CDR1 reads KGHDR; CDR2 reads SFDVKD. CDR3 size: 13 residues. V shed 5 bases and J shed 5 bases, with 11 bases lying between them.

The V and J genes are TRBV5-4 and TRBJ2-1, with 11 bases lining up with TRBD2. This CDR3 region has 16 residues. Unmatched junction bases numbered 7, after V lost 4 bases and J lost 4 bases. Germline values: CDR1 SGHNT, CDR2 YYREEE (reference sequence). CDR3 DNA: TGTGCCAGCAGCCCTGACTTAGCGGGGGGGTACAATGAGCAGTTCTTC. It yields the protein CASSPDLAGGYNEQFF.

The V gene is TRBV5-6, the J gene TRBJ1-4; 9 bases agree with TRBD1. Germline V gene sequence: CDR1 SGHDT, CDR2 YYEEEE. The ends lost 0 bases at V and 4 bases at J; junction bases unmatched: 7. This CDR3 has 17 residues. Written as DNA, the CDR3 is TGTGCCAGCAGCTTGGCCGAGGGACAGGGTGTTAATGAAAAACTGTTTTTT. Translation: CASSLAEGQGVNEKLFF.

This clone was recorded once. The chain uses TRBV7-2 and TRBJ2-5; D not certain. The germline V gene has CDR1 SGHTA and CDR2 FQGNSA. The CDR3 consists of 14 residues. Trimming shortened V by 1 base and J by 5 bases, and 11 bases separated the two germline ends. Here the CDR3 reads CASSLDLVIETQYF. CDR3 sequence (DNA): TGTGCCAGCAGCTTAGACCTAGTCATTGAGACCCAGTACTTC. The full variable domain, rest sourced from reference TRBV7-2 and TRBJ2-5, is GAGVSQSPSNKVTEKGKDVELRCDPISGHTALYWYRQSLGQGLEFLIYFQGNSAPDKSGLPSDRFSAERTGGSVSTLTIQRTQQEDSAVYLCASSLDLVIETQYFGPGTRLLVL.

The genes are TRBV2 and TRBJ1-2; no clear D. Germline values: CDR1 SNHLY, CDR2 FYNNEI. The CDR3 extends over 13 amino acids. Trimming shortened V by 2 bases and J by 2 bases, and 6 bases separated the two germline ends. As DNA, the CDR3 is TGTGCCAGCAGTGAAAGCGGAAACTATGGCTACACCTTC. Its translation: CASSESGNYGYTF.

The chain employs TRBV4-1 and TRBJ2-2; D perhaps matches TRBD2 (5 bases). Trimming left V 4 bases short and J 2 bases short, with 11 bases between. Germline values: CDR1 MGHRA, CDR2 YSYEKL. The CDR3 covers 15 residues. This CDR3 is CASSLSGTNTGELFF. The CDR3 DNA reads as TGCGCCAGCAGCCTATCGGGAACCAACACCGGGGAGCTGTTTTTT.

This clone was recorded only once. The chain combines TRBV9 with TRBJ1-2; D is unresolved. The CDR3 is 16 amino acids. The V end was cut by 0 bases, the J end by 2 bases, with 14 bases between. From germline, CDR1 is SGDLS and CDR2 YYNGEE. CDR3 coding DNA: TGTGCCAGCAGCGTAGGGATAGGGTCCGCCAACTATGGCTACACCTTC. Encoded protein: CASSVGIGSANYGYTF.

CDR3 amino acids: CASSLRLGTGKAFF. The DNA for the CDR3 is TGTGCCAGCAGCTTGAGGTTGGGGACAGGGAAGGCTTTCTTT. This chain connects TRBV5-8 to TRBJ1-1; 9 nucleotides align to TRBD1. The V gene's germline CDR1 is SGHTS and CDR2 YDEGEE. V gave up 1 base and J gave up 11 bases; unmatched junction bases: 9. CDR3 size: 14 residues.

The rearrangement joins TRBV7-8 to TRBJ2-3, with D uncertain. Germline CDR1 and CDR2: SGHVS and FQNEAQ. V lost 5 bases and J 4 bases, leaving 7 bases between the germline ends. The CDR3 totals 12 residues. The CDR3 DNA reads as TGTGCCAGCAGCCCCGCGTCAGATACGCAGTATTTT. It is translated as CASSPASDTQYF.

The chain has TRBV7-2 and TRBJ2-1; TRBD1 is a possible D gene (5 bases). Trimming removed 8 bases from V and 10 bases from J, with 12 bases in between. Germline assignment: CDR1 SGHTA and CDR2 FQGNSA. The CDR3 runs 11 residues. The CDR3: CASDRRQEQFF. CDR3 in DNA: TGTGCCAGCGATCGAAGACAGGAGCAGTTCTTC. The variable domain in full, with the rest retrieved from reference TRBV7-2 and TRBJ2-1, is GAGVSQSPSNKVTEKGKDVELRCDPISGHTALYWYRQSLGQGLEFLIYFQGNSAPDKSGLPSDRFSAERTGGSVSTLTIQRTQQEDSAVYLCASDRRQEQFFGPGTRLTVL.

The V and J genes are TRBV5-1 and TRBJ1-1; maybe TRBD1 (6 bases). The CDR3 length is 14 residues. CDR1 is SGHRS and CDR2 is YFSETQ in the germline V gene. Trimming took 4 bases from V and 1 from J, leaving 11 bases between them. The CDR3 protein is CASSRVQGNTEAFF. CDR3 in DNA: TGCGCCAGCAGCCGAGTACAGGGGAACACTGAAGCTTTCTTT.

The CDR3 is CASSSPGHQETQYF. The DNA for the CDR3 is TGTGCCAGCAGTTCTCCGGGACATCAAGAGACCCAGTACTTC. The chain employs TRBV27 and TRBJ2-5; a weak D match, TRBD1 (6 bases). The CDR3 is made up of 14 amino acids. CDR1 and CDR2 (germline): MNHEY, SMNVEV (reference sequence). With 4 bases removed from V and 2 bases from J, the gap between germline ends came to 11 bases.

The V gene is TRBV28, the J gene TRBJ1-5; weak D call: TRBD1 (6 bases). CDR1 and CDR2 (germline): MDHEN, SYDVKM. This CDR3 has 15 residues. The germline V and J ends were trimmed by 6 bases and 6 bases, with 18 bases remaining between them. CDR3: CASSGTGFGIQPQHF. CDR3 nucleotide sequence: TGTGCCAGCAGCGGTACAGGGTTCGGCATTCAGCCCCAGCATTTT.